What follows are 32 T cell receptor beta chains derived from one specimen sequenced in a study of cytomegalovirus exposure and HLA in healthy donors. Amplification used 60 Vbeta primers and 13 Jbeta primers. Repertoires were generated with immunoSEQ multiplex PCR, while TCRdb's copy carries only in-frame clones and drops some. In the table there are some 130,000 clones, around 76% of which are singletons. Sequenced input: PBMCs. These receptors all stem from a male donor in good health and CMV-seronegative.

The chain is built from TRBV2 and TRBJ2-7; D is possibly TRBD2 (6 bases). The CDR3 consists of 13 residues. Germline CDR1 is SNHLY and CDR2 is FYNNEI. Trimming pared 6 bases from V and 6 bases from J, leaving 15 bases between. The CDR3 protein is CASSRDAGLEQYF. The CDR3 nucleotides are TGTGCCAGCAGCCGGGACGCGGGGCTCGAGCAGTACTTC.

The chain carries TRBV7-2 and TRBJ2-6; D is possibly TRBD2 (5 bases). This CDR3 comprises 19 residues. Trimming shortened V by 5 bases and J by 0 bases, and 20 bases separated the two germline ends. The germline V gene has CDR1 SGHTA and CDR2 FQGNSA. The chain's CDR3 is CASSPVGRVGVSGANVLTF. The CDR3 DNA reads TGTGCCAGCAGCCCTGTAGGTCGGGTCGGGGTCTCTGGGGCCAACGTCCTGACTTTC.

The gene calls are TRBV6-1 and TRBJ1-1; TRBD1 aligns across 9 bases. V was pared by 3 bases and J by 10 bases, with 0 bases of the junction left unmatched. Germline V gene data show CDR1 as MNHNS and CDR2 as SASEGT. This CDR3 is 11 amino acids long. CDR3 residues: CASSETGGAFF. CDR3 nucleotide sequence: TGTGCCAGCAGTGAGACAGGGGGAGCTTTCTTT.

CDR3 sequence reads: CASSEGQGVWRTEAFF. The CDR3 nucleotides are TGTGCCAGCAGTGAGGGCCAGGGGGTATGGCGCACTGAAGCTTTCTTT. This chain connects TRBV6-1 to TRBJ1-1, with TRBD1 matching over 7 bases. The CDR3 sequence is 16 residues long. V dropped 3 bases and J dropped 4; count of bases not matched to a gene: 11. The germline V gene encodes CDR1 MNHNS and CDR2 SASEGT.

J is TRBJ2-1 and V is TRBV7-9; TRBD2 matches 9 bases. Germline V gives CDR1 SEHNR, CDR2 FQNEAQ (reference sequence). The V and J ends lost 2 bases and 7 bases, in that order; junction bases with no gene match: 12. The CDR3 runs to 17 residues. CDR3 sequence: CASSLRVSGRSLNEQFF. CDR3 bases: TGTGCCAGCAGCTTAAGGGTTAGCGGGAGATCCTTAAATGAGCAGTTCTTC.

This chain uses TRBV18 with TRBJ1-4; D remains ambiguous. Trimming shortened V by 6 bases and J by 7 bases, and 18 bases separated the two germline ends. The length of the CDR3 is 15 residues. Germline values: CDR1 KGHSH, CDR2 LQKENI. The CDR3 coding sequence is TGTGCCAGCTCTCCCTCCACACAGAATCTTGAAAAACTGTTTTTT. Amino acid sequence: CASSPSTQNLEKLFF.

This chain connects TRBV9 to TRBJ1-3; D uncertain. Per the germline V gene, CDR1 is SGDLS and CDR2 is YYNGEE. CDR3 length: 14 amino acids. The V and J ends lost 0 bases and 0 bases respectively, with 4 bases between them. CDR3 region: CASSVDLSGNTIYF. Written as DNA, the CDR3 is TGTGCCAGCAGCGTAGATCTCTCTGGAAACACCATATATTTT.

A single count supports this clone. The chain links TRBV5-4 to TRBJ2-5; 7 bases align to TRBD2. J was trimmed by 2 bases and V by 4 bases; bases with no gene match: 5. The CDR3 covers 14 residues. From germline, CDR1 is SGHNT and CDR2 YYREEE (reference sequence). CDR3 protein: CASSKKREQETQYF. The CDR3 region has the DNA TGTGCCAGCAGCAAAAAGCGGGAACAAGAGACCCAGTACTTC.

The sample holds a few counts of this clone. The gene calls are TRBV29-1 and TRBJ2-7, with D maybe TRBD2 (6 bases). The CDR3 runs 12 residues. Germline V CDR1 and CDR2: SQVTM, ANQGSEA. V gave up 6 bases and J gave up 7 bases, with 16 bases separating them. The CDR3 DNA is TGCAGCGTCTTACGGGACTCCGCGGAGCAGTACTTC. This translates into CSVLRDSAEQYF.

This clone has only a few counts. This chain uses TRBV7-8 with TRBJ2-2; 11 bases are shared with TRBD2. Germline CDR1 reads SGHVS; CDR2 reads FQNEAQ. J gave up 6 bases and V 0 bases, and 0 bases lay outside the gene matches. This CDR3 contains 15 residues. CDR3 sequence reads: CASSLASGGAGELFF. The CDR3 DNA sequence: TGTGCCAGCAGCTTAGCTAGCGGGGGGGCCGGGGAGCTGTTTTTT.

J is TRBJ2-2 and V is TRBV5-1, with 7 bases fitting TRBD1. Germline CDR1 and CDR2: SGHRS and YFSETQ. J lost 6 bases, V lost 0 bases, and 5 bases had no gene match. The CDR3 covers 15 residues. The CDR3 DNA reads TGCGCCAGCAGCTTGGGAGGGGGCACCGCCGGGGAGCTGTTTTTT. Its translation: CASSLGGGTAGELFF.

V gene TRBV4-3 combines with J gene TRBJ1-1; TRBD1 agrees at 8 bases. Germline V CDR1 and CDR2: LGHNA, YSLEER. The V and J ends lost 6 bases and 6 bases, in that order; junction bases with no gene match: 9. The CDR3 contains 14 residues. The CDR3 region has the DNA TGCGCCAGCAGACCCGGGACAGGTTCTTCTGAAGCTTTCTTT. This codes for CASRPGTGSSEAFF.

This clone was seen only a few times. At the DNA level, this CDR3 is encoded by other sequences in the same sample as well. V usage is TRBV7-2 and J usage is TRBJ1-2; no clear D gene. The CDR3 sequence is 16 residues long. Germline CDR1 is SGHTA and CDR2 is FQGNSA. The V end was cut by 0 bases, the J end by 2 bases, with 13 bases between. The CDR3, as DNA: TGTGCCAGCAGCTTAGCGTCGCCGGTCATCAACTATGGCTACACCTTC. This translates into CASSLASPVINYGYTF.

The rearrangement joins TRBV28 to TRBJ1-1, with no clear D. The V end was cut by 2 bases, the J end by 7 bases, with 11 bases between. The V gene's germline CDR1 is MDHEN and CDR2 SYDVKM. This CDR3 is 13 amino acids long. The CDR3 sequence: CASSLRETYEAFF. The CDR3 region has the DNA TGTGCCAGCAGTTTACGCGAGACTTATGAAGCTTTCTTT.

The gene calls are TRBV27 and TRBJ1-4; 12 positions match TRBD1. CDR3 length: 16 residues. CDR1 and CDR2 (germline): MNHEY, SMNVEV (reference sequence). J was trimmed by 8 bases and V by 5 bases; bases with no gene match: 9. The CDR3 is CASSLRDRGLIEKLFF. CDR3 coding DNA: TGTGCCAGCAGTCTAAGGGACAGGGGGCTTATCGAAAAACTGTTTTTT.

This clone was picked up a small number of times. The chain couples TRBV4-3 to TRBJ1-1, with 7 bases fitting TRBD1. Germline V CDR1 and CDR2: LGHNA, YSLEER. This CDR3 is built from 13 residues. Losses at the gene ends were 5 bases for V and 4 bases for J; bases not matched to a gene: 4. This CDR3 reads CASSKTGATEAFF. CDR3 nucleotide sequence: TGCGCCAGCAGCAAAACAGGGGCCACTGAAGCTTTCTTT.

There are a few counts of this clone. The chain has TRBV11-3 and TRBJ2-5, with 9 nucleotides matching TRBD2. The trim removed 2 bases at V and 11 bases at J, leaving 3 bases unmatched. The CDR3 runs to 12 residues. Germline CDR1 and CDR2: SGHNT and YENEEA. The CDR3 sequence is CASSLPGLAQYF. The DNA of the CDR3 is TGTGCCAGCAGCTTACCGGGACTAGCACAGTACTTC.

The rearrangement joins TRBV19 to TRBJ2-5; D unresolved. The J call may be faulty, since TRBJ2-7 better matches the DNA end. Germline lookup yields CDR1 LNHDA and CDR2 SQIVND (reference sequence). The CDR3 has 14 amino acids. The CDR3 DNA follows: TGTGCCAGTAGTCCAGACACGAGCTCCTACGAGCAGTACTTC. Translation gives CASSPDTSSYEQYF.

The chain employs TRBV29-1 and TRBJ2-3, with a tentative D call TRBD1 (6 bases). Trimming pared 3 bases from V and 0 bases from J, leaving 13 bases between. Germline CDR1 and CDR2: SQVTM and ANQGSEA. This CDR3 is built from 15 residues. CDR3 sequence (DNA): TGCAGCGTTGACCACAGGGAATCTAGCACAGATACGCAGTATTTT. The encoded protein is CSVDHRESSTDTQYF.

This clone came up once. The chain carries TRBV11-2 and TRBJ1-2; a possible D gene is TRBD1 (5 bases). CDR1 and CDR2 from the germline V gene are SGHAT and FQNNGV. CDR3 length: 14 amino acids. The V end lost 7 bases, the J end lost 6 bases, and 18 bases lay between the germline ends. The CDR3 sequence is CASTKTRDSDGYTF. CDR3 bases: TGTGCCAGCACCAAAACCCGGGACTCGGATGGCTACACCTTC.

J is TRBJ2-1 and V is TRBV11-1, with 7 bases fitting TRBD2. The V segment lost 2 bases and the J segment 2 bases; nucleotides outside the gene matches: 6. This CDR3 contains 16 residues. In germline, CDR1 is SGHAT, CDR2 FQDESV (reference sequence). CDR3 sequence: CASSLLPSGPYNEQFF. The DNA of the CDR3 is TGTGCCAGCAGCTTACTCCCTAGCGGACCCTACAATGAGCAGTTCTTC.

The rearrangement joins TRBV4-2 to TRBJ1-3; TRBD1 agrees at 7 bases. In germline, CDR1 is LGHNA, CDR2 YNFKEQ. The V and J ends lost 4 bases and 4 bases, in that order; junction bases with no gene match: 13. The CDR3 runs to 17 residues. The CDR3 coding sequence is TGTGCCAGCAGCCCGGGACAGCGGATGATTTCAGGAAACACCATATATTTT. Amino acids: CASSPGQRMISGNTIYF.

This clone came up a few times. The chain has TRBV2 and TRBJ2-3, with D unclear. Germline V lookup: CDR1 SNHLY, CDR2 FYNNEI. CDR3 length: 11 residues. The V and J ends lost 4 bases and 4 bases respectively, with 3 bases between them. The DNA of the CDR3 is TGTGCCAGCAGTGTCTCAGATACGCAGTATTTT. It yields the protein CASSVSDTQYF. The entire variable domain, with the rest obtained from reference TRBV2 and TRBJ2-3, is as follows: EPEVTQTPSHQVTQMGQEVILRCVPISNHLYFYWYRQILGQKVEFLVSFYNNEISEKSEIFDDQFSVERPDGSNFTLKIRSTKLEDSAMYFCASSVSDTQYFGPGTRLTVL.

The chain carries TRBV18 and TRBJ1-6; 7 positions match TRBD1. V was pared by 3 bases and J by 2 bases, with 7 bases of the junction left unmatched. There are 17 residues in the CDR3. The germline V gene encodes CDR1 KGHSH and CDR2 LQKENI. The CDR3 sequence: CASSPASGQAYNSPLHF. CDR3 nucleotides: TGTGCCAGCTCACCCGCATCTGGACAGGCCTATAATTCACCCCTCCACTTT. The full variable domain, its missing parts supplied by reference TRBV18 and TRBJ1-6, is NAGVMQNPRHLVRRRGQEARLRCSPMKGHSHVYWYRQLPEEGLKFMVYLQKENIIDESGMPKERFSAEFPKEGPSILRIQQVVRGDSAAYFCASSPASGQAYNSPLHFGNGTRLTVT.

The sample holds a few counts of this clone. In the same sample, other DNA sequences code for this CDR3. V is TRBV9 and J is TRBJ2-1; 9 bases agree with TRBD2. CDR3 length: 12 amino acids. The V and J ends lost 8 bases and 6 bases, in that order; junction bases with no gene match: 3. Germline V gene lookup returns CDR1 SGDLS and CDR2 YYNGEE. CDR3 amino acids: CASGAGGNEQFF. The CDR3 nucleotides read TGTGCCAGTGGAGCGGGGGGCAATGAGCAGTTCTTC.

This clone was observed once. The chain joins TRBV13 to TRBJ1-2; a weak D match, TRBD1 (5 bases). Trimming pared 1 base from V and 8 bases from J, leaving 11 bases between. Germline V CDR1 and CDR2: PRHDT, FYEKMQ (reference sequence). The CDR3 is 13 amino acids. Here the CDR3 reads CASSLDQGWGYTF. CDR3 DNA sequence: TGTGCCAGCAGCTTAGATCAGGGCTGGGGCTACACCTTC. The full variable domain, with the rest looked up from reference TRBV13 and TRBJ1-2, is AAGVIQSPRHLIKEKRETATLKCYPIPRHDTVYWYQQGPGQDPQFLISFYEKMQSDKGSIPDRFSAQQFSDYHSELNMSSLELGDSALYFCASSLDQGWGYTFGSGTRLTVV.

This clone has just a few counts. The CDR3 sequence is CASSQHSGARGQETQYF. The CDR3 DNA sequence: TGTGCCAGCAGCCAACATTCGGGCGCGAGAGGGCAAGAGACCCAGTACTTC. This chain links TRBV14 with TRBJ2-5; TRBD2 might be the D (5 bases). This CDR3 has 17 residues. V dropped 2 bases and J dropped 2 bases, with 18 bases sitting between them. CDR1 is SGHDN and CDR2 is FVKESK in the germline V gene. Full variable domain (missing parts from reference TRBV14 and TRBJ2-5): EAGVTQFPSHSVIEKGQTVTLRCDPISGHDNLYWYRRVMGKEIKFLLHFVKESKQDESGMPNNRFLAERTGGTYSTLKVQPAELEDSGVYFCASSQHSGARGQETQYFGPGTRLLVL.

The chain carries TRBV7-3 and TRBJ2-1; TRBD2 aligns across 8 bases. The CDR3 consists of 17 residues. Losses at the gene ends were 1 base for V and 7 bases for J; bases not matched to a gene: 12. Per germline, CDR1 SGHTA and CDR2 FQGTGA. CDR3 loop: CASSLNAGTSGTNEQFF. The CDR3 DNA is TGTGCCAGCAGCTTAAACGCCGGGACTAGTGGGACTAATGAGCAGTTCTTC. Full variable domain (missing parts from reference TRBV7-3 and TRBJ2-1): GAGVSQTPSNKVTEKGKYVELRCDPISGHTALYWYRQSLGQGPEFLIYFQGTGAADDSGLPNDRFFAVRPEGSVSTLKIQRTERGDSAVYLCASSLNAGTSGTNEQFFGPGTRLTVL.

The rearrangement links TRBV28 to TRBJ2-3, with D tentatively TRBD2 (6 bases). The CDR3 runs 13 residues. V gave up 5 bases and J gave up 2 bases, with 8 bases separating them. Germline V lookup: CDR1 MDHEN, CDR2 SYDVKM. This CDR3 is CASSRDFTDTQYF. As DNA, the CDR3 is TGTGCCAGCAGTCGGGACTTCACAGATACGCAGTATTTT.

The V gene is TRBV7-6, the J gene TRBJ2-1, with 11 bases fitting TRBD2. Germline V gene sequence: CDR1 SGHVS, CDR2 FNYEAQ. The length of the CDR3 is 17 residues. V gave up 1 base and J gave up 5 bases; unmatched junction bases: 7. CDR3 sequence reads: CASSLGLAGGPNNEQFF. Written as DNA, the CDR3 is TGTGCCAGCAGCTTAGGGCTAGCGGGGGGTCCTAACAATGAGCAGTTCTTC.

The rearrangement links TRBV11-1 to TRBJ2-2, with TRBD1 matching 7 bases. Per the germline V gene, CDR1 is SGHAT and CDR2 is FQDESV (reference sequence). This CDR3 comprises 16 residues. With V trimmed by 2 bases and J by 0 bases, 3 bases remained unmatched. The CDR3 DNA reads as TGTGCCAGCAGCTTAATCGGGACAGCGAACACCGGGGAGCTGTTTTTT. It yields the protein CASSLIGTANTGELFF.

This chain joins TRBV30 and TRBJ1-5, with a possible D match to TRBD1 (6 bases). This CDR3 spans 14 amino acids. Germline values: CDR1 GTSNPN, CDR2 SVGIG (reference sequence). V was clipped by 5 bases and J by 4 bases, with 15 bases between them. CDR3 protein: CAWARDTKNQPQHF. The CDR3 DNA reads as TGTGCCTGGGCCCGGGACACCAAAAATCAGCCCCAGCATTTT.